Included here is one T cell receptor (beta chain) sequence, with context. Its antigen is not yet known. Base qualities are not provided; no much larger clone lies one nucleotide away. These data are taken from a study of blood T cell repertoires in COVID-19 (dated by TCRdb to 2020 to 2022). In terms of the full investigation: The collaborator samples originated in the United States, Italy and Spain and spanned the acute and convalescent phases of COVID-19. HLA class I and class II types, where available, came from metadata supplied by the sample provider rather than from assay-based typing. A freely available public database, intended as a resource for researchers studying the immune response to SARS-CoV-2, is where the repertoires were released. The prospective study material was composed of cDNA or gDNA derived from T cells, B-cell-depleted T cells, or PBMCs. A de-identified subject ID, COVID-19 status, age in years and sex were almost always included in the sample metadata. Subjects who had been exposed to COVID-19, were actively infected with it, or had recovered from it provided the deeply sampled blood TCRbeta repertoires that made up the dataset. Samples were obtained from the ongoing ImmuneRACE study (first 160 participants) and from over a thousand subjects provided by 6 global collaborators.

Germline trimming amounts to 4 bases on V and 0 bases on J, with 12 as the count of junction bases outside the gene matches. According to the germline V gene (reference sequence), CDR1 reads SGHKS and CDR2 reads YYEKEE. The CDR3 spans 18 residues, from the cysteine through the phenylalanine. The entry retains the CDR3 DNA only, 54 bases that are in frame from base 1. Study-level results and caveats: How much clinical and demographic metadata was included differed by source and by participant, and the metadata was provided uncurated.

Participants in the prospective study were aged about 18 to 95 years, lived in more than 20 United States geographic areas, and enrolled through a virtual design. Cohort assignment in the prospective study relied on participant-reported clinical history from a screening survey and a study questionnaire. For ImmuneRACE Cohort 3, a participant was defined as recovered based on two consecutive negative NP/OP PCR tests, clearance by a healthcare professional, or resolution of symptoms. Mobile phlebotomists in the prospective study collected whole blood, serum and a nasopharyngeal or oropharyngeal swab from every participant. Additional blood draws and questionnaires over an approximately 2-month period could optionally be provided by prospective study participants. Before DNA extraction, blood samples from the prospective study were shipped at room temperature or frozen. The immunoSEQ Assay, a bias-controlled multiplex PCR, was used to amplify TCRbeta CDR3 regions from genomic DNA. In the source study's methods: Nucleated cell counts per sample were estimated from amplification of reference gene primers within the assay. To quantify the absolute abundance of each unique TCRbeta CDR3 rearrangement, sequence reads were collapsed and filtered. For each sample, productive Simpson clonality was calculated as the square root of Simpson's diversity index across productive rearrangements. Held by TCRdb, this immuneACCESS table contains in-frame sequences only and omits some clones. Under half of the omission traces to an unresolved V gene where checked; the cause of the rest is unknown. That table is the source of V, J and clone size, and D and trimming were worked out from the DNA. Across this sample there are a few hundred thousand clones, with around 87% seen only once. The leading ten clones occupy about 1% of the sample.

The receptor comes from a man aged 18 to 35 who had recovered from COVID-19. Specimen: PBMCs or T cells enriched from blood (not recorded which). The V and J genes are TRBV5-5 and TRBJ1-3; 8 middle bases align to TRBD1. The CDR3: CASSPGQGEPISGNTIYF. The DNA sequence follows: TGTGCCAGCAGCCCCGGACAGGGAGAACCAATCTCTGGAAACACCATATATTTT.